This T cell receptor (beta chain) was profiled in a study of T cell responses to AZD1222 COVID-19 vaccine. Study as a whole: Some second doses came at about 4 weeks and others at about 12 weeks; these were pooled. Notes on the study in general: The breadth and depth of Spike-specific TCRs increased once two AZD1222 doses had been given. Donors were chiefly white British, with a greater number of females, and clonal diversity was perhaps underestimated. Spike-wide vaccine-associated CD4 TCRs dominated at 160-218 and 743-854.

TCRdb keeps only in-frame clones here, not all; method: immunoSEQ multiplex PCR. This table holds 70,000 to 90,000 clones, around 90% found once. Concerning this clone itself: The target antigen is unknown.

The sample in question was peripheral blood, obtained on day 0 of AZD1222 vaccination. This TCR derives from an adult in good health.

The CDR3 DNA is TGTGCCAGCAGCATAAATTCCGAGGGCACAGATACGCAGTATTTT. This encodes CASSINSEGTDTQYF. V usage is TRBV11-3 and J usage is TRBJ2-3; the D is unclear. V was clipped by 5 bases and J by 1 base, with 13 bases between them. CDR3 length: 15 residues. Germline CDR1 is SGHNT and CDR2 is YENEEA.